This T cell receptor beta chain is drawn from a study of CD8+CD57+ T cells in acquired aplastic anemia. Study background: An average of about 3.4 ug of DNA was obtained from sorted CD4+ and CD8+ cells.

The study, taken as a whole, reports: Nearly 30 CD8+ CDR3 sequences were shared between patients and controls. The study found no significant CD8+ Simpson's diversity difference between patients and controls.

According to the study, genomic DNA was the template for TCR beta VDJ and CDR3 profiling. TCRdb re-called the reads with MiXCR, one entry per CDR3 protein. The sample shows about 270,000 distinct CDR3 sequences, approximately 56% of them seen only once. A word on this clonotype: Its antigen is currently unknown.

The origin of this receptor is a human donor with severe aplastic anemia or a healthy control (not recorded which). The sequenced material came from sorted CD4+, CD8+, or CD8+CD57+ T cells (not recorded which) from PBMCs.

Written as DNA, the CDR3 is TGTGCCAGCAGGTTGAGGTTGTCGGGGGGCCCAGATACGCAGTATTTT. It codes for CASRLRLSGGPDTQYF. The chain employs TRBV7-8 and TRBJ2-3, with D possibly being TRBD2 (7 bases). Trimming pared 6 bases from V and 4 bases from J, leaving 20 bases between. Germline V gene lookup returns CDR1 SGHVS and CDR2 FQNEAQ. The CDR3 is 16 amino acids.